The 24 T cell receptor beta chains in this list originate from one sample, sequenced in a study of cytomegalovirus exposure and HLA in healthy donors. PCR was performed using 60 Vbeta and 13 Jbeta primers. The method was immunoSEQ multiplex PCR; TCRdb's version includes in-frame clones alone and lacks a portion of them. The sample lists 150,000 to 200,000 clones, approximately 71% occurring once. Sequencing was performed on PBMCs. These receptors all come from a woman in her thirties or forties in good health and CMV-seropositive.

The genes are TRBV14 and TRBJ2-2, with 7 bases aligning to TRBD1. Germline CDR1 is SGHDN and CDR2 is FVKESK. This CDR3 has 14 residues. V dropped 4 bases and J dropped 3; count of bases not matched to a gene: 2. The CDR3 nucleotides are TGTGCCAGCAGCCGGGACAGATACACCGGGGAGCTGTTTTTT. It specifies CASSRDRYTGELFF.

CDR3: CASSYSGRGLGNTIYF. Written as DNA, the CDR3 is TGTGCCAGCAGTTACAGCGGCAGGGGGCTTGGAAACACCATATATTTT. This chain links TRBV6-5 with TRBJ1-3, with 8 bases lining up with TRBD1. The V gene end was trimmed by 2 bases and the J gene end by 3 bases; junction bases not matched to a gene: 6. The germline CDR1 and CDR2 sequences are MNHEY and SVGAGI. The CDR3 totals 16 residues.

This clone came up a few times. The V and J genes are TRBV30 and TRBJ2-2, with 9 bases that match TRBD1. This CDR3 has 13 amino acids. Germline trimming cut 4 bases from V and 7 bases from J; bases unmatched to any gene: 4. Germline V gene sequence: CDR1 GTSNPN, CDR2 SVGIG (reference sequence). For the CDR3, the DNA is TGTGCCTGGACTGGACAGGGGCTCGGGGAGCTGTTTTTT. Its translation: CAWTGQGLGELFF.

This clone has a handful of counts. The CDR3 is CASGSGSSYEQYF. The CDR3 DNA follows: TGTGCCAGCGGTAGCGGGAGCTCCTACGAGCAGTACTTC. This chain joins TRBV6-1 and TRBJ2-7, with 9 bases identical to TRBD2. This CDR3 has 13 amino acids. Germline lookup yields CDR1 MNHNS and CDR2 SASEGT. With 8 bases clipped from V and 0 bases from J, the junction kept 2 bases outside the gene matches.

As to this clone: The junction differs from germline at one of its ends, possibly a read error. CDR3 DNA: TGTTCCAGCAGCTCCGGAGGACTGCTAGCGGACTACAATGAGCAGTTCTTC. This encodes CSSSSGGLLADYNEQFF. This chain uses TRBV7-9 with TRBJ2-1, with TRBD2 matching over 7 bases. This CDR3 comprises 17 residues. The germline V gene encodes CDR1 SEHNR and CDR2 FQNEAQ (reference sequence).

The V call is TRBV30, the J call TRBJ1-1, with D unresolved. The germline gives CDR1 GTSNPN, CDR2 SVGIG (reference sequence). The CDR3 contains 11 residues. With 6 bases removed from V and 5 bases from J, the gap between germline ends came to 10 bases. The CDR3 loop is CACAPQTEAFF. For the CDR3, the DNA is TGTGCCTGCGCGCCCCAAACTGAAGCTTTCTTT.

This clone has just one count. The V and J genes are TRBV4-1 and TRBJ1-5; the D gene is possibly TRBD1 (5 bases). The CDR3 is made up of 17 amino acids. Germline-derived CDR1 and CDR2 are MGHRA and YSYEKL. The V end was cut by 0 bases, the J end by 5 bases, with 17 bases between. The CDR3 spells CASSQDRDSADDQPQHF. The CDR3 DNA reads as TGCGCCAGCAGCCAAGACCGGGACTCCGCTGATGATCAGCCCCAGCATTTT.

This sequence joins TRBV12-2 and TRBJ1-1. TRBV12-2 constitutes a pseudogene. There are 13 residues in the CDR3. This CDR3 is CASRLARGTEAFF. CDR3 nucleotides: TGTGCAAGTCGCTTAGCCCGCGGCACTGAAGCTTTCTTT.

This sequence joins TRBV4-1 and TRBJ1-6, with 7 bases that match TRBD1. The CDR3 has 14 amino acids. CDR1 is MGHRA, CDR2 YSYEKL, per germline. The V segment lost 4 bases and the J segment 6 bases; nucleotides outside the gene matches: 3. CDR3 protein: CASSPTGTNSPLHF. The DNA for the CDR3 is TGCGCCAGCAGCCCGACAGGGACTAATTCACCCCTCCACTTT.

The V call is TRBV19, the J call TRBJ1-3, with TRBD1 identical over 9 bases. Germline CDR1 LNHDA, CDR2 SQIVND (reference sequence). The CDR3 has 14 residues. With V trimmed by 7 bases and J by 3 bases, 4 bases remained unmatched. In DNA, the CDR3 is TGTGCCAGTACCGGACAGGGGAATGGAAACACCATATATTTT. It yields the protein CASTGQGNGNTIYF. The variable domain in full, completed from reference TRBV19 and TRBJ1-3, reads DGGITQSPKYLFRKEGQNVTLSCEQNLNHDAMYWYRQDPGQGLRLIYYSQIVNDFQKGDIAEGYSVSREKKESFPLTVTSAQKNPTAFYLCASTGQGNGNTIYFGEGSWLTVV.

CDR3 sequence: CASSPAPRQWGINTF. The CDR3 DNA reads as TGTGCCAGCAGCCCCGCTCCGCGACAGTGGGGTATCAACACCTTC. The chain links TRBV5-5 to TRBJ1-2; the D gene is possibly TRBD1 (5 bases). In germline, CDR1 is SGHKS, CDR2 YYEKEE (reference sequence). This CDR3 region has 15 residues. Trimming stripped 4 bases from V and 12 bases from J, with 25 bases between.

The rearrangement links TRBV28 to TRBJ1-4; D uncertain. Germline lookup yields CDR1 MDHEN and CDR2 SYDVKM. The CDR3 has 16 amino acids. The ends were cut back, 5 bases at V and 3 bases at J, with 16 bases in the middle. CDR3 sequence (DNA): TGTGCCAGCAGTCACAACGGCGGCCACTCTAATGAAAAACTGTTTTTT. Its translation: CASSHNGGHSNEKLFF.

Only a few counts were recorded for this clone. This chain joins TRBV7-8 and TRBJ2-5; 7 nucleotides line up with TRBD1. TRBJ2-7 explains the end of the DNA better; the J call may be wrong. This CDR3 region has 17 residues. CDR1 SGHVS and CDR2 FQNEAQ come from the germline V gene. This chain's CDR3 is CASSLGLGQSSSYEQYF. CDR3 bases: TGTGCCAGCAGCTTGGGCCTGGGACAGAGTAGCTCCTACGAGCAGTACTTC.

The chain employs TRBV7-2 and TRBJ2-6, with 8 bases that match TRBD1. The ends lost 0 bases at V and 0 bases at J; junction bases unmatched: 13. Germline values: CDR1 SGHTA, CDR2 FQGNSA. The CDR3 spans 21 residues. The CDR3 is CASSLAGVRGPRGSGANVLTF. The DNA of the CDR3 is TGTGCCAGCAGCTTAGCTGGCGTCAGGGGGCCCAGAGGCTCTGGGGCCAACGTCCTGACTTTC.

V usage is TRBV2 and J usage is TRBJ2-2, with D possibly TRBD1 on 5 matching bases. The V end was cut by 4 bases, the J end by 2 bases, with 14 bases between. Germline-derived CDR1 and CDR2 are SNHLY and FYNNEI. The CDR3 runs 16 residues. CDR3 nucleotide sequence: TGTGCCAGCAGTGGATTGGAGACAGCTAACACCGGGGAGCTGTTTTTT. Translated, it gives CASSGLETANTGELFF.

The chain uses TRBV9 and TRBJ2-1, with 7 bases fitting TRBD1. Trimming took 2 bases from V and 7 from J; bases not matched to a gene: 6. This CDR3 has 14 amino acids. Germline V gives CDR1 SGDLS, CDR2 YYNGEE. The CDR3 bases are TGTGCCAGCAGCGTTGAGGGGGCGCTGAATGAGCAGTTCTTC. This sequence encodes CASSVEGALNEQFF.

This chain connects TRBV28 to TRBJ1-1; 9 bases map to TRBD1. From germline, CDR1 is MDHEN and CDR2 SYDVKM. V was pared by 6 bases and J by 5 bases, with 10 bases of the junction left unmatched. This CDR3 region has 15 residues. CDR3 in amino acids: CASSQIQGARTEAFF. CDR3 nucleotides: TGTGCCAGCAGCCAAATACAGGGGGCGAGGACTGAAGCTTTCTTT.

The CDR3 nucleotides read TGTGCCAGCAGCTTAGCGGGGGGGAACACTGAAGCTTTCTTT. Translation gives CASSLAGGNTEAFF. The chain links TRBV7-2 to TRBJ1-1; D perhaps matches TRBD1 (5 bases). The CDR3 consists of 14 residues. V lost 0 bases and J 1 base, leaving 6 bases between the germline ends. Germline CDR1 SGHTA, CDR2 FQGNSA.

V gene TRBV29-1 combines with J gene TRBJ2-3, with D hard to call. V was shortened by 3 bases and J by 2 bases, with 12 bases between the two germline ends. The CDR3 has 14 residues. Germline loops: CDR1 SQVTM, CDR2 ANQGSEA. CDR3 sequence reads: CSVDSRSSTDTQYF. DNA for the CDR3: TGCAGCGTTGATTCACGGTCCTCCACAGATACGCAGTATTTT.

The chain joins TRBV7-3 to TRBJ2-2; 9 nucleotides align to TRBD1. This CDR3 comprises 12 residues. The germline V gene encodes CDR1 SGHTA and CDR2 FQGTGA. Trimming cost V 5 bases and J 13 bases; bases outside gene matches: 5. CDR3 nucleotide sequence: TGTGCCAGCAGCCTGGGACAGGGAGTGCTGTTTTTT. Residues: CASSLGQGVLFF.

DNA for the CDR3: TGTGCCCCCCAGGGGGTCAAAAGCTCCTACAATGAGCAGTTCTTC. Translation: CAPQGVKSSYNEQFF. The chain combines TRBV6-1 with TRBJ2-1; the match to TRBD1 covers 7 bases. The germline V gene encodes CDR1 MNHNS and CDR2 SASEGT. The V and J ends lost 11 bases and 0 bases, in that order; junction bases with no gene match: 10. This CDR3 region has 15 residues.

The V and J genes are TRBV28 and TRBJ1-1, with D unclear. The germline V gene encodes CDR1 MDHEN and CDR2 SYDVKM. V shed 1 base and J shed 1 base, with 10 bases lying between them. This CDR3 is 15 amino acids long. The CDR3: CASSLLTYQNTEAFF. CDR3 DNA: TGTGCCAGCAGTTTATTAACCTACCAGAACACTGAAGCTTTCTTT. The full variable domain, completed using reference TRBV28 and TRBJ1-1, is DVKVTQSSRYLVKRTGEKVFLECVQDMDHENMFWYRQDPGLGLRLIYFSYDVKMKEKGDIPEGYSVSREKKERFSLILESASTNQTSMYLCASSLLTYQNTEAFFGQGTRLTVV.

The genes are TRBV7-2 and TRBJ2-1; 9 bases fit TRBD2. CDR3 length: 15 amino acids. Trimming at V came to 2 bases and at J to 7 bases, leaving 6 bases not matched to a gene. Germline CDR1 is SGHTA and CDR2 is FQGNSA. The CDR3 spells CASSLRVAGENEQFF. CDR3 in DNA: TGTGCCAGCAGCTTACGGGTAGCGGGAGAGAATGAGCAGTTCTTC.

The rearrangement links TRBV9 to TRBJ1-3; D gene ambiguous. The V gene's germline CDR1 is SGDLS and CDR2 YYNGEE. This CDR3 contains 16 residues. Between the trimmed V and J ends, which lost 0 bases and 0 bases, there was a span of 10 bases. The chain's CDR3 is CASSVELPSSGNTIYF. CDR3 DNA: TGTGCCAGCAGCGTAGAGCTGCCGAGCTCTGGAAACACCATATATTTT.